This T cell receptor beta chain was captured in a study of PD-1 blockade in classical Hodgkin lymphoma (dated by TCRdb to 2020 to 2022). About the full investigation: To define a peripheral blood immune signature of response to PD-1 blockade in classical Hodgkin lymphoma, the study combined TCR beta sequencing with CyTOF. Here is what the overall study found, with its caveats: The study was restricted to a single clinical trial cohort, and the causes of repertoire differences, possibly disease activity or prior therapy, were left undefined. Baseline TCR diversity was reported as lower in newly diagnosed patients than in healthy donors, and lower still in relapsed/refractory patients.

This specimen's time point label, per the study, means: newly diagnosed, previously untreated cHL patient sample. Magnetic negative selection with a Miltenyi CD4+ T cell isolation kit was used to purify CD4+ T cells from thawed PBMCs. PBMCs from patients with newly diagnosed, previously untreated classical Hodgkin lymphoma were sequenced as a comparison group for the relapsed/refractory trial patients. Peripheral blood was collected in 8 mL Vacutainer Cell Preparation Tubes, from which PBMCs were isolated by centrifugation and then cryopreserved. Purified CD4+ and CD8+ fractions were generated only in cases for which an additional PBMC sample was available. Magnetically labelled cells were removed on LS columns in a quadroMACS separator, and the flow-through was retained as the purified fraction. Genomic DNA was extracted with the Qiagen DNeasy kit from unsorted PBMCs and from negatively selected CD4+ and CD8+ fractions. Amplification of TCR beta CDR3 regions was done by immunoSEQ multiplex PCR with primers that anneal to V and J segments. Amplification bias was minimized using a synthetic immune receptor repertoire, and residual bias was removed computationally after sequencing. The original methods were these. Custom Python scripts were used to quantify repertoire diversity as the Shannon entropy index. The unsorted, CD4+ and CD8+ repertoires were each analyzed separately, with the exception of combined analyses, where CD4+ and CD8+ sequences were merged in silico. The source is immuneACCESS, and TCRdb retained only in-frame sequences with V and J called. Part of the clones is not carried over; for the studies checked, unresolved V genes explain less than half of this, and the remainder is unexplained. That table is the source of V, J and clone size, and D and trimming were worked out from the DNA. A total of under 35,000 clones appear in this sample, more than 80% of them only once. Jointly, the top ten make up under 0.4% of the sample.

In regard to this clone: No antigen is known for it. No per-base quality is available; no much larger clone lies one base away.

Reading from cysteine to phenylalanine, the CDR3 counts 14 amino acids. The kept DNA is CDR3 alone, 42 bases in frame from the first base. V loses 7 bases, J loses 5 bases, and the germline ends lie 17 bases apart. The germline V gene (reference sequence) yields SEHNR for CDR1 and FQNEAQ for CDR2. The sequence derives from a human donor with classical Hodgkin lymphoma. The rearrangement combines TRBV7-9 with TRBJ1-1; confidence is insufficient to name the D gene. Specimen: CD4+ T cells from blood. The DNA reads TGTGCCAGCACCGCCGATACCTGGCGTACTGAAGCTTTCTTT. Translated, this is CASTADTWRTEAFF.